This T cell receptor (beta chain) emerged from a study of T cells in Graves' hyperthyroidism and ophthalmopathy. PBMCs were obtained from roughly 10 ml fresh peripheral blood. This clonotype was seen at least ten times. Amplification of TCR beta CDR3 regions was performed using RNA transcripts as template. First-round RT-PCR targeting the TCR CDR3 was performed with the HTBI primer set. One entry per CDR3 protein, called by TCRdb with MiXCR from the multiplex PCR reads. Found here are 640,000 or so distinct CDR3 sequences, 12% to 15% of them singletons; the top ten hold 7.1%. The germline V gene has CDR1 SGHTA and CDR2 FQGNSA. Unmatched junction bases numbered 15, after V lost 2 bases and J lost 8 bases. The CDR3 totals 18 residues.

This clonotype originated in a woman aged 18-35 years with Graves' ophthalmopathy. The sequencing input was blood. V gene TRBV7-2 combines with J gene TRBJ2-1; 10 nucleotides match TRBD2. The CDR3 loop reads CASSLTRLAGDIGDEQFF. CDR3 sequence (DNA): TGTGCCAGCAGCTTAACGCGACTAGCGGGTGATATAGGCGATGAGCAGTTCTTC.